The clone carrying this TCR beta chain was counted a few times. Germline V CDR1 and CDR2: SGHDT, YYEEEE. The trim removed 0 bases at V and 0 bases at J, leaving 1 base unmatched. CDR3 size: 15 residues. In the original workflow: Estimation of nucleated cell counts was performed using reference gene primer amplification. Some clones are missing from TCRdb's copy, which holds only in-frame ones; the method was immunoSEQ multiplex PCR. The DNA was the basis for D and trimming; V, J and clone size are from that table. The table shows tens of thousands of clones, with 82% occurring only once. The data belong to a study of blood T cell repertoires in COVID-19.

This TCR was recovered from an elderly man with active COVID-19. Sequenced material: peripheral blood. The V call is TRBV5-6, the J call TRBJ2-7; TRBD1 agrees at 9 bases. The CDR3 loop reads CASSLGDRVSYEQYF. The CDR3 DNA sequence: TGTGCCAGCAGCTTGGGGGACAGGGTCTCCTACGAGCAGTACTTC. Looking up the rest from reference TRBV5-6 and TRBJ2-7 gives the full variable domain: DAGVTQSPTHLIKTRGQQVTLRCSPKSGHDTVSWYQQALGQGPQFIFQYYEEEERQRGNFPDRFSGHQFPNYSSELNVNALLLGDSALYLCASSLGDRVSYEQYFGPGTRLTVT.